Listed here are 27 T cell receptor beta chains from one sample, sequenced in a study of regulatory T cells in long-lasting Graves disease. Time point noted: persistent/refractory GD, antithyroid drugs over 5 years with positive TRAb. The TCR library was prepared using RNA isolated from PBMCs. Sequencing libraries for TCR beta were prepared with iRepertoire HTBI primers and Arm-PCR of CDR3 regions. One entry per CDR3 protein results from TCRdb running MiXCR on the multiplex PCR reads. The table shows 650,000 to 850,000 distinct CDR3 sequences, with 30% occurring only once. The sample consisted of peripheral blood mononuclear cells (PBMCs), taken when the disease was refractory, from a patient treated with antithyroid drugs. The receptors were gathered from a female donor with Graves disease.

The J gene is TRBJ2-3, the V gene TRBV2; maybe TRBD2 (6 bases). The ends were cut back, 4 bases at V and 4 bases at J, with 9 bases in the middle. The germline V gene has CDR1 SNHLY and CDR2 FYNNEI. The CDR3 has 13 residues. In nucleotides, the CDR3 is TGTGCCAGCAGTGGAGGGAGGCCAGATACGCAGTATTTT. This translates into CASSGGRPDTQYF.

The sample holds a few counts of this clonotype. The CDR3 sequence: CASTIGGAGYSNQPQHF. In DNA form, the CDR3 reads TGTGCCAGCACCATTGGGGGGGCGGGTTATAGCAATCAGCCCCAGCATTTT. The chain recombines TRBV28 with TRBJ1-5; TRBD1 might be the D (6 bases). The CDR3 loop spans 17 amino acids. Trimming cost V 7 bases and J 0 bases, with 19 bases left between them. Germline CDR1 and CDR2: MDHEN and SYDVKM.

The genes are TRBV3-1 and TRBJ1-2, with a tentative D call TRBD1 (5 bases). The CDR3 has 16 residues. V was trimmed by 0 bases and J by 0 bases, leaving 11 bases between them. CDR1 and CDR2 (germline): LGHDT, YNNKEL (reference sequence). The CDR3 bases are TGTGCCAGCAGCCAAGATCGGGGGGTCTCTAACTATGGCTACACCTTC. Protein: CASSQDRGVSNYGYTF.

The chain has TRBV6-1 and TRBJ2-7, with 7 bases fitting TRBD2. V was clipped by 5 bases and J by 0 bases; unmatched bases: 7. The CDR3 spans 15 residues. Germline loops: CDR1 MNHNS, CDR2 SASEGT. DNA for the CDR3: TGTGCCAGCAGTAGGCCGGGAGGAGCCTCCTACGAGCAGTACTTC. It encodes CASSRPGGASYEQYF.

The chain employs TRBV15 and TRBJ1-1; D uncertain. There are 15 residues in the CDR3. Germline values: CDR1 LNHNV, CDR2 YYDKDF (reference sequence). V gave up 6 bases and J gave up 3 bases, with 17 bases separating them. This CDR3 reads CATRGIAVSYTEAFF. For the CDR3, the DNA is TGTGCCACCAGGGGGATTGCGGTTAGTTACACTGAAGCTTTCTTT. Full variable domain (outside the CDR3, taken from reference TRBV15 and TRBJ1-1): DAMVIQNPRYQVTQFGKPVTLSCSQTLNHNVMYWYQQKSSQAPKLLFHYYDKDFNNEADTPDNFQSRRPNTSFCFLDIRSPGLGDTAMYLCATRGIAVSYTEAFFGQGTRLTVV.

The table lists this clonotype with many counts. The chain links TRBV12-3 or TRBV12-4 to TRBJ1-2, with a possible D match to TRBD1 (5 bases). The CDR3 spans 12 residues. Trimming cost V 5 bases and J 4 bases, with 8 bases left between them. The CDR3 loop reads CASSTGAYGYTF. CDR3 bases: TGTGCCAGCAGTACAGGCGCCTATGGCTACACCTTC.

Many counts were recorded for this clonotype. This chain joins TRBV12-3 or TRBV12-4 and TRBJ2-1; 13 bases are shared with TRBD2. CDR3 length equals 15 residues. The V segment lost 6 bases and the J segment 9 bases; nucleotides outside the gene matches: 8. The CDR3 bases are TGTGCCAGCAGCGGACTAGCGGGAGAGTCGGGTGAGCAGTTCTTC. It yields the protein CASSGLAGESGEQFF.

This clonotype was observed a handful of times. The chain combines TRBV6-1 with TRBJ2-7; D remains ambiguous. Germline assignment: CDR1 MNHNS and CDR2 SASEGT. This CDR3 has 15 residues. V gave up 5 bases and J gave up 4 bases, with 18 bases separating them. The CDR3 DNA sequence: TGTGCCAGCAGTATCCCTTTAGCTAGGAAATACGAGCAGTACTTC. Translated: CASSIPLARKYEQYF.

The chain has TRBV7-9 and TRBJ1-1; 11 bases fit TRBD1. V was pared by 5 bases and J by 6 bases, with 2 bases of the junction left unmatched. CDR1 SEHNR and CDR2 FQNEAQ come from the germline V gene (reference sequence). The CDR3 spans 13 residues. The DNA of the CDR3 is TGTGCCAGCAGCCGGACAGGGGGCCCTGAAGCTTTCTTT. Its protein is CASSRTGGPEAFF.

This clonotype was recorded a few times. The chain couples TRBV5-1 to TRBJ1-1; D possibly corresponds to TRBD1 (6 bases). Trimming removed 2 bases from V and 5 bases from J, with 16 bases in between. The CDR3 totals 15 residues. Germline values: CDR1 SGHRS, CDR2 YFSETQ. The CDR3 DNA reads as TGCGCCAGCAGCTTCCTACAGGGTCAGGAAACTGAAGCTTTCTTT. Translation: CASSFLQGQETEAFF.

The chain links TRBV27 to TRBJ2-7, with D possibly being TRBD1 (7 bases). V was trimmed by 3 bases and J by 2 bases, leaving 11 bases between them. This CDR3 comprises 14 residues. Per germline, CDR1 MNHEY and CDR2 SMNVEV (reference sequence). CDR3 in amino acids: CASSFAGQTYEQYF. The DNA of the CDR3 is TGTGCCAGCAGTTTTGCGGGACAGACCTACGAGCAGTACTTC.

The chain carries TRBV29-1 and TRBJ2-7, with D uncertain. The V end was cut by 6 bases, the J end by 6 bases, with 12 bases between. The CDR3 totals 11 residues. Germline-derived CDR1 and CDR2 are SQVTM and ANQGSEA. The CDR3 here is CSVRTLREQYF. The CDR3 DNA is TGCAGCGTCAGAACCCTTCGCGAGCAGTACTTC.

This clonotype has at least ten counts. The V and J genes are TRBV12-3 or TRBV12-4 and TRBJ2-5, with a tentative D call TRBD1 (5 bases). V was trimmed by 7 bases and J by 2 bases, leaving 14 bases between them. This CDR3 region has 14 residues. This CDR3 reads CASTLGARQETQYF. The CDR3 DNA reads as TGTGCCAGCACCCTAGGGGCTAGACAAGAGACCCAGTACTTC.

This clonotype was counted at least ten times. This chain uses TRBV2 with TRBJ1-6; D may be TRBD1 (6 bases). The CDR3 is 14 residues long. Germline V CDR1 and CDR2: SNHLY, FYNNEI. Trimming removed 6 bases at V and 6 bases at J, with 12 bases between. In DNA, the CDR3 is TGTGCCAGCAGCCTAGACAGGAGTAATTCACCCCTCCACTTT. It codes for CASSLDRSNSPLHF.

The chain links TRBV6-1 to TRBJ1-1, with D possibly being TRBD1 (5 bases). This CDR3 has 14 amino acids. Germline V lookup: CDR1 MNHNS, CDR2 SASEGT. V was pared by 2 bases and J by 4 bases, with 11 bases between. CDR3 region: CASSERSGRTEAFF. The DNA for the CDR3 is TGTGCCAGCAGTGAAAGATCGGGGCGCACTGAAGCTTTCTTT.

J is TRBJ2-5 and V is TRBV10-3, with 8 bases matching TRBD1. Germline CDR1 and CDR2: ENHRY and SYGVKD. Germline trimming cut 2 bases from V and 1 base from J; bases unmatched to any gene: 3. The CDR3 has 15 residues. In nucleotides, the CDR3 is TGTGCCATCAGTGAGACAGGGGGTACCCAAGAGACCCAGTACTTC. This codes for CAISETGGTQETQYF.

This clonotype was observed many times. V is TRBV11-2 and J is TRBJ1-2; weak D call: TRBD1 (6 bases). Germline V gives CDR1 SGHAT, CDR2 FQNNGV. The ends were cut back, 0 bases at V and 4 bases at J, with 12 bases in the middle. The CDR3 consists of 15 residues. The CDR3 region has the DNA TGTGCCAGCAGCTTAGATTCAGGGGTAGTCTATGGCTACACCTTC. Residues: CASSLDSGVVYGYTF.

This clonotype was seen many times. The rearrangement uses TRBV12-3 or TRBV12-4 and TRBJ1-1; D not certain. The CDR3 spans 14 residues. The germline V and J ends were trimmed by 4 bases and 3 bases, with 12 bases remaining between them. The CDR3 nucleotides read TGTGCCAGCAGTTCTTACCCTATCTACACTGAAGCTTTCTTT. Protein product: CASSSYPIYTEAFF.

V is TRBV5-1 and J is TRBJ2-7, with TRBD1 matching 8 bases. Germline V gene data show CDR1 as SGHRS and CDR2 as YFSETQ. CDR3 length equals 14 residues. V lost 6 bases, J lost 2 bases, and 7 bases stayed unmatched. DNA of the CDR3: TGCGCCAGCAACGAGGGGACAGGTCCCTACGAGCAGTACTTC. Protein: CASNEGTGPYEQYF. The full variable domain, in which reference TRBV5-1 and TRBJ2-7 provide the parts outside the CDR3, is KAGVTQTPRYLIKTRGQQVTLSCSPISGHRSVSWYQQTPGQGLQFLFEYFSETQRNKGNFPGRFSGRQFSNSRSEMNVSTLELGDSALYLCASNEGTGPYEQYFGPGTRLTVT.

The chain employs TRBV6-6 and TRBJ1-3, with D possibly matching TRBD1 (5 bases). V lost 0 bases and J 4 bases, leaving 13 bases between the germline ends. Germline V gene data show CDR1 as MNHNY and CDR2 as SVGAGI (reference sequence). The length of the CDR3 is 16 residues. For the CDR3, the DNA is TGTGCCAGCAGTTACTCGAGTCTGACAGTAGGAAACACCATATATTTT. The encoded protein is CASSYSSLTVGNTIYF.

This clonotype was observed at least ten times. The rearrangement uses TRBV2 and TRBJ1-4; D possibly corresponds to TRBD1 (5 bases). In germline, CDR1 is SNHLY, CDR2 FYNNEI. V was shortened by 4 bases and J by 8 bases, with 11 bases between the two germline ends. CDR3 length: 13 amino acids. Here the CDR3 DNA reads TGTGCCAGCAGTGGACAGAGAGGGGAAAAACTGTTTTTT. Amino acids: CASSGQRGEKLFF.

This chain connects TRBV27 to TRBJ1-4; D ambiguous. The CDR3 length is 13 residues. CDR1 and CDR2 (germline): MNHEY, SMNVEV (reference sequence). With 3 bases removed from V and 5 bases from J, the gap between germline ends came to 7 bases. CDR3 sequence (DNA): TGTGCCAGCAGTTTCTCTGTAAATGAAAAACTGTTTTTT. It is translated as CASSFSVNEKLFF.

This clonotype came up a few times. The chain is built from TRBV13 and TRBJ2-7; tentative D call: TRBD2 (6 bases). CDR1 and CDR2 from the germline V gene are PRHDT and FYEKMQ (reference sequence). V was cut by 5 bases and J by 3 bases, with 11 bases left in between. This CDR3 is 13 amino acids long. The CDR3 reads CASSPRGIYEQYF. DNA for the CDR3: TGTGCCAGCAGCCCCCGGGGGATCTACGAGCAGTACTTC.

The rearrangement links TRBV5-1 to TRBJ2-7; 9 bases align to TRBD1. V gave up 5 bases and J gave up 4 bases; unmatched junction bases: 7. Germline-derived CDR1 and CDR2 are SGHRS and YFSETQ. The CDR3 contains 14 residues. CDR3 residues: CASRAKGQGYEQYF. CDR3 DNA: TGCGCCAGCAGGGCGAAGGGACAGGGTTACGAGCAGTACTTC.

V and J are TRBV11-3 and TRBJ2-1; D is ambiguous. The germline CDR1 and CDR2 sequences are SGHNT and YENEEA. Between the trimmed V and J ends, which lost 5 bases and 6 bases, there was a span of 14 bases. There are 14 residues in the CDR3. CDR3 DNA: TGTGCCAGCAGCCCCTTTAAGGAAGGCAATGAGCAGTTCTTC. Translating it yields CASSPFKEGNEQFF.

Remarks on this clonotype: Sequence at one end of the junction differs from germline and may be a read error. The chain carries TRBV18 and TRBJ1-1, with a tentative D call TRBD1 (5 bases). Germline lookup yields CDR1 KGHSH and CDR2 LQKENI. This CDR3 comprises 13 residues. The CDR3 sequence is CGSLLDSNTEAFF. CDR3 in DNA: TGTGGCAGCTTACTAGACAGTAACACTGAAGCTTTCTTT.

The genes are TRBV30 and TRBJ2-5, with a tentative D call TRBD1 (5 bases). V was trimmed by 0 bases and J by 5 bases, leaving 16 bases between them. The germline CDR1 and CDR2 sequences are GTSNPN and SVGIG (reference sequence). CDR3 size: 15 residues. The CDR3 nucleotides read TGTGCCTGGAGTGTAATGTCAGGGTTCGAGGAGACCCAGTACTTC. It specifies CAWSVMSGFEETQYF.